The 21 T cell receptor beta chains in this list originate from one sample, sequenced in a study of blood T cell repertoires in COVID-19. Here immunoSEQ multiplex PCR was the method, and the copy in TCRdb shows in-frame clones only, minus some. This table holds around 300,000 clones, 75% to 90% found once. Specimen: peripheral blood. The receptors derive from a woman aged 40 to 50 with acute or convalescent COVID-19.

The CDR3 DNA reads as TGTGCCAGCAGTTCACTACCGGGACAGGGAATGTTTAAAGGAGCCAAAAACATTCAGTACTTC. This translates into CASSSLPGQGMFKGAKNIQYF. The chain employs TRBV27 and TRBJ2-4, with 9 nucleotides matching TRBD1. The germline V gene encodes CDR1 MNHEY and CDR2 SMNVEV (reference sequence). V was pared by 4 bases and J by 0 bases, with 19 bases of the junction left unmatched. This CDR3 comprises 21 residues.

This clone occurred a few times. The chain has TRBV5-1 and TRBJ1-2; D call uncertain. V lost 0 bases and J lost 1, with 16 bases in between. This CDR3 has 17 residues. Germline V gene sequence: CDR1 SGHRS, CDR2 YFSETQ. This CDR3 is CASSLAAAPNVNYGYTF. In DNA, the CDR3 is TGCGCCAGCAGCTTGGCGGCGGCTCCTAATGTTAACTATGGCTACACCTTC.

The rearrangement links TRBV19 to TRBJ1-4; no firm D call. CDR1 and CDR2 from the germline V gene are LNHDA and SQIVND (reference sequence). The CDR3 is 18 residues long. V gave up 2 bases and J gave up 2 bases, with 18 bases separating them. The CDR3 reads CASSISALNYGTNEKLFF. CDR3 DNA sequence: TGTGCCAGTAGTATATCGGCGCTTAACTACGGGACTAATGAAAAACTGTTTTTT.

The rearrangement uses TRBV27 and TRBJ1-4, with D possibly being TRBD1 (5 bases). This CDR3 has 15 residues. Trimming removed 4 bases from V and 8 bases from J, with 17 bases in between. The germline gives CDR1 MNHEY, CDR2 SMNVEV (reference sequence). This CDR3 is CASSSGGPGEEKLFF. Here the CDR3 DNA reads TGTGCCAGCAGTTCCGGGGGACCGGGGGAGGAAAAACTGTTTTTT.

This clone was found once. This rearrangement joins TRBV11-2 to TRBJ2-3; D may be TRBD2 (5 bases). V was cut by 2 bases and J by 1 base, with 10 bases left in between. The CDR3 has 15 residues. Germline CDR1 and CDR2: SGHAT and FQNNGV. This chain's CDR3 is CASSLKTIGTDTQYF. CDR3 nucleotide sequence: TGTGCCAGCAGCTTAAAGACTATAGGCACAGATACGCAGTATTTT. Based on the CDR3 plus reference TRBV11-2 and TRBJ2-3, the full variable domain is EAGVAQSPRYKIIEKRQSVAFWCNPISGHATLYWYQQILGQGPKLLIQFQNNGVVDDSQLPKDRFSAERLKGVDSTLKIQPAKLEDSAVYLCASSLKTIGTDTQYFGPGTRLTVL.

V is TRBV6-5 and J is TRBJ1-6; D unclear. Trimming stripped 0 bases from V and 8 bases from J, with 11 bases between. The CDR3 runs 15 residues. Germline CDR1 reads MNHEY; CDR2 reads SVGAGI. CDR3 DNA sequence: TGTGCCAGCAGTTACTCCCCCGTCTCGTATTCACCCCTCCACTTT. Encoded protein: CASSYSPVSYSPLHF.

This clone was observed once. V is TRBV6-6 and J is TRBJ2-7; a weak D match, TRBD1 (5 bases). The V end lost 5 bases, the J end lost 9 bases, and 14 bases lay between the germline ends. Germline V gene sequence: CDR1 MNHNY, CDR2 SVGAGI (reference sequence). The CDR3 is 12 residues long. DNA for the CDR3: TGTGCCAGCAGTCCCCAGGGCCCCGCGCAGTACGTC. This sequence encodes CASSPQGPAQYV.

The CDR3 sequence: CASSPAEGYTEAFF. The CDR3 DNA sequence: TGCGCCAGCAGCCCAGCAGAGGGCTACACTGAAGCTTTCTTT. The J gene is TRBJ1-1, the V gene TRBV5-1; D is unresolved. V shed 4 bases and J shed 3 bases, with 13 bases lying between them. This CDR3 contains 14 residues. Germline V gives CDR1 SGHRS, CDR2 YFSETQ.

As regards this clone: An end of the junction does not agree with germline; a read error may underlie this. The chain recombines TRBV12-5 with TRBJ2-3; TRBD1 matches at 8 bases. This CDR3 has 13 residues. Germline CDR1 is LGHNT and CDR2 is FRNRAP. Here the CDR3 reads CASGLITGGRDNF. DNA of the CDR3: TGTGCTAGTGGTTTGATCACAGGGGGTCGGGACAATTTT.

CDR3 DNA sequence: TGTGCCAGCAGCTGGGAGGCTTACAATGAGCAGTTCTTC. Protein product: CASSWEAYNEQFF. The chain recombines TRBV7-9 with TRBJ2-1; weak D call: TRBD2 (6 bases). There are 13 residues in the CDR3. V dropped 4 bases and J dropped 4 bases, with 8 bases sitting between them. Germline values: CDR1 SEHNR, CDR2 FQNEAQ (reference sequence).

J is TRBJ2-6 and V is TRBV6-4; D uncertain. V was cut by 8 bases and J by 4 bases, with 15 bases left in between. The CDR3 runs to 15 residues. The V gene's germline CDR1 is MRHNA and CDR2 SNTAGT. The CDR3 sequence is CASSGSTEGANVLTF. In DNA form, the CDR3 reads TGTGCCAGCTCCGGCAGTACAGAGGGGGCCAACGTCCTGACTTTC.

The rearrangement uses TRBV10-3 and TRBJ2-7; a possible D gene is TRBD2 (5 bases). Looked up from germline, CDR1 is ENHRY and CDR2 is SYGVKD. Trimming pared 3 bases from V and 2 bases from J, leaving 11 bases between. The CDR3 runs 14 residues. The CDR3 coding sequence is TGTGCCATCAGTGACCCTGGACTGACCTACGAGCAGTACGTC. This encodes CAISDPGLTYEQYV.

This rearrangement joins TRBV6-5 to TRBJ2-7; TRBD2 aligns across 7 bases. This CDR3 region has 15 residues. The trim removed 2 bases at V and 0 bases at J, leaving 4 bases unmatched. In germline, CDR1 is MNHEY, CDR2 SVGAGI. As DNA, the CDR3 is TGTGCCAGCAGTTACGCAGCGGGGAGCTCCTACGAGCAGTACGTC. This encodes CASSYAAGSSYEQYV.

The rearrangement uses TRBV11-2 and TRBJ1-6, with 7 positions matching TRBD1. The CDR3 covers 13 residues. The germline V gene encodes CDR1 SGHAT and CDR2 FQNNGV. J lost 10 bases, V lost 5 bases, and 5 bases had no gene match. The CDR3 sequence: CASSPRDRSPLHF. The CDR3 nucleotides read TGTGCCAGCAGCCCCAGGGACAGATCACCCCTCCACTTT. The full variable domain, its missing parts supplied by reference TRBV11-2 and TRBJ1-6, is EAGVAQSPRYKIIEKRQSVAFWCNPISGHATLYWYQQILGQGPKLLIQFQNNGVVDDSQLPKDRFSAERLKGVDSTLKIQPAKLEDSAVYLCASSPRDRSPLHFGNGTRLTVT.

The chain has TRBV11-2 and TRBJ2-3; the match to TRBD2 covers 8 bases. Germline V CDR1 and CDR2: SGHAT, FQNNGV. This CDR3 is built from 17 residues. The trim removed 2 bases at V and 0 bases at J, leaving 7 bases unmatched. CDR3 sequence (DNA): TGTGCCAGCAGCTTACCTTTTAGCGGGGCGAGCACAGATACGCAGTATTTT. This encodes CASSLPFSGASTDTQYF.

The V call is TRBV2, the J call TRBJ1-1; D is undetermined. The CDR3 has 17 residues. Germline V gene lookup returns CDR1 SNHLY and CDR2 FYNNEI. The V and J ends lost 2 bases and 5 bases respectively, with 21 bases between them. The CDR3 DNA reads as TGTGCCAGCAGTGAAAATCGGCGGGGAGGATATGAAACTGAAGCTTTCTTT. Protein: CASSENRRGGYETEAFF. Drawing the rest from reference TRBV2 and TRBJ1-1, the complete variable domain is EPEVTQTPSHQVTQMGQEVILRCVPISNHLYFYWYRQILGQKVEFLVSFYNNEISEKSEIFDDQFSVERPDGSNFTLKIRSTKLEDSAMYFCASSENRRGGYETEAFFGQGTRLTVV.

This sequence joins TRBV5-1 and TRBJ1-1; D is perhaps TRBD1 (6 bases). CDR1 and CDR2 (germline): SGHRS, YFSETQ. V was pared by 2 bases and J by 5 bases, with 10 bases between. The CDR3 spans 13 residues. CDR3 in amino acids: CASSFKGDTEAFF. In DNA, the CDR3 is TGCGCCAGCAGCTTTAAGGGGGATACTGAAGCTTTCTTT.

CDR3 amino acids: CASSQGSAWRSQYF. CDR3 DNA sequence: TGTGCCAGCAGCCAAGGTTCTGCGTGGAGGTCCCAGTACTTC. This sequence joins TRBV14 and TRBJ2-5, with D possibly being TRBD2 (5 bases). The CDR3 extends over 14 amino acids. V lost 1 base, J lost 9 bases, and 15 bases lay in between. CDR1 is SGHDN and CDR2 is FVKESK in the germline V gene.

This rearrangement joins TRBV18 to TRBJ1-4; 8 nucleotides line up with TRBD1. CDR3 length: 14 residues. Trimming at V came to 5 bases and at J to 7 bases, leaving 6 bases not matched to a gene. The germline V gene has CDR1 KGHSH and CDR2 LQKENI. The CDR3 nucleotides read TGTGCCAGCTCATGGCAGGGGGCGCGTGAAAAACTGTTTTTT. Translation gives CASSWQGAREKLFF.

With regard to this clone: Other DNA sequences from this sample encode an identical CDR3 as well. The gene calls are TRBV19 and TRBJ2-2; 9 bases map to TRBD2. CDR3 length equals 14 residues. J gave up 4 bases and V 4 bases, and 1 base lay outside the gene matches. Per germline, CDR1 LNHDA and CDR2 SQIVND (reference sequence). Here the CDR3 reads CASSSGGGTGELFF. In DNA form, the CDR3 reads TGTGCCAGTAGTAGCGGGGGGGGCACCGGGGAGCTGTTTTTT.

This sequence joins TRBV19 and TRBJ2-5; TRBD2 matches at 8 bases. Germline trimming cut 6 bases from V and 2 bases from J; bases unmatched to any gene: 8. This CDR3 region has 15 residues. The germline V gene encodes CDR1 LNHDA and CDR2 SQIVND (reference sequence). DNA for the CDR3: TGTGCCAGTAGCCCGGGGGGGGCCCTACAAGAGACCCAGTACTTC. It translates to CASSPGGALQETQYF.